Listed here are 2 T cell receptor beta chains from one sample, sequenced in a study of human T cells and chemical hapten exposure. Time point here: pre-sensitization, week 0. Regarding treatment: therapeutic diphenylcyclopropenone sensitization with weekly scalp DPC. TCRdb reprocessed the RACE reads via MiXCR and lists one record per CDR3 protein. This table holds more than 250,000 distinct CDR3 sequences, about 8.6% found once. This material consisted of whole blood, taken in connection with sensitization to the hapten diphenylcyclopropenone (DPC). The receptors shown here come from a woman aged 40 to 55 with alopecia areata. Some clones in this sample may be carry-over from other donors' samples.

The sample holds a few counts of this clonotype. The CDR3 coding sequence is TGTGCCAGCACCCGATGGACAGTCTCTGGAAACACCATATATTTT. Protein sequence: CASTRWTVSGNTIYF. The V and J genes are TRBV5-6 and TRBJ1-3; possibly TRBD1 for D (6 bases). The CDR3 has 15 amino acids. V lost 6 bases and J lost 0, with 13 bases in between. Germline V gene sequence: CDR1 SGHDT, CDR2 YYEEEE.

J is TRBJ1-4 and V is TRBV6-5, with TRBD1 matching over 11 bases. The J segment lost 6 bases and the V segment lost 2 bases, leaving 5 bases of the junction unmatched. CDR1 is MNHEY and CDR2 is SVGAGI in the germline V gene. CDR3 length: 16 amino acids. DNA for the CDR3: TGTGCCAGCAGTTACGTTGAGGGACAGGGGGATGAAAAACTGTTTTTT. Translated, it gives CASSYVEGQGDEKLFF.